The rows below give T cell receptor beta chains drawn from one sample of a study of PD-1 blockade in classical Hodgkin lymphoma. The method was immunoSEQ multiplex PCR; TCRdb's version includes in-frame clones alone and lacks a portion of them. The table lists around 23,000 clones, approximately 90% of them singletons. The sequenced sample consisted of CD8+ T cells from blood. All receptors come from a human donor with classical Hodgkin lymphoma. Each CDR3 is given with its conserved first and last residue. The order of the fields is CDR3 protein, CDR3 DNA, CDR3 length, clone size, V gene, D gene, J gene. The D gene is left open where the match is weak. Only some rows state a clone size, as once, few, many or a class for expanded clones.

cdr3_aa: CASSLRQGIGEQYF
cdr3_nt: TGTGCCAGCAGCTTAAGACAGGGGATCGGCGAGCAGTACTTC
cdr3_length: 14
clone_size: -
v_call: TRBV13
d_call: TRBD1
j_call: TRBJ2-7

cdr3_aa: CASSYSGREQFF
cdr3_nt: TGTGCCAGCAGTTACTCCGGCAGGGAGCAGTTCTTC
cdr3_length: 12
clone_size: -
v_call: TRBV6-6
d_call: -
j_call: TRBJ2-1

cdr3_aa: CASSQDRPSTEAFF
cdr3_nt: TGTGCCAGCAGCCAGGACAGACCCAGCACTGAAGCTTTCTTT
cdr3_length: 14
clone_size: -
v_call: TRBV7-8
d_call: -
j_call: TRBJ1-1

cdr3_aa: CASSQDAGLNRDRGTKLFF
cdr3_nt: TGCGCCAGCAGCCAAGACGCGGGGTTAAACCGGGACAGGGGGACAAAACTGTTTTTT
cdr3_length: 19
clone_size: once
v_call: TRBV4-3
d_call: TRBD1
j_call: TRBJ1-4

cdr3_aa: CASSYKGAGIYNEQFF
cdr3_nt: TGTGCCAGCAGCTATAAGGGGGCGGGCATATACAATGAGCAGTTCTTC
cdr3_length: 16
clone_size: -
v_call: TRBV27
d_call: TRBD1
j_call: TRBJ2-1

cdr3_aa: CASSASSGGFYYEQYF
cdr3_nt: TGTGCCAGCAGCGCCTCTAGCGGGGGGTTTTACTACGAGCAGTACTTC
cdr3_length: 16
clone_size: -
v_call: TRBV7-9
d_call: TRBD2
j_call: TRBJ2-7

cdr3_aa: CASSSSGGGYNEQFF
cdr3_nt: TGTGCCAGCAGTTCAAGCGGGGGGGGCTACAATGAGCAGTTCTTC
cdr3_length: 15
clone_size: few
v_call: TRBV6-4
d_call: TRBD2
j_call: TRBJ2-1

cdr3_aa: CASRILNPRTSFDEQYF
cdr3_nt: TGTGCCAGCAGAATCTTAAACCCTCGGACTAGCTTTGACGAGCAGTACTTC
cdr3_length: 17
clone_size: -
v_call: TRBV28
d_call: TRBD2
j_call: TRBJ2-7

cdr3_aa: CASSHQVAGGPGTDTQYF
cdr3_nt: TGTGCCAGCAGTCACCAGGTAGCGGGGGGGCCTGGTACAGATACGCAGTATTTT
cdr3_length: 18
clone_size: -
v_call: TRBV27
d_call: TRBD2
j_call: TRBJ2-3

cdr3_aa: CASSILRGSQPQHF
cdr3_nt: TGTGCCAGTAGTATTTTGCGAGGGTCGCAGCCCCAGCATTTT
cdr3_length: 14
clone_size: -
v_call: TRBV19
d_call: -
j_call: TRBJ1-5

cdr3_aa: CATSRPPRGYTF
cdr3_nt: TGTGCCACCAGCAGACCCCCGAGAGGCTACACCTTC
cdr3_length: 12
clone_size: -
v_call: TRBV15
d_call: -
j_call: TRBJ1-2

cdr3_aa: CASSGYGYTF
cdr3_nt: TGTGCCAGCAGTGGCTATGGCTACACCTTC
cdr3_length: 10
clone_size: -
v_call: TRBV9
d_call: -
j_call: TRBJ1-2

cdr3_aa: CASGPGPKGYTF
cdr3_nt: TGTGCCAGCGGTCCGGGCCCGAAGGGCTACACCTTC
cdr3_length: 12
clone_size: -
v_call: TRBV2
d_call: -
j_call: TRBJ1-2

cdr3_aa: CASSFWIGEVNEQYF
cdr3_nt: TGTGCCAGCAGTTTCTGGATCGGGGAAGTGAACGAGCAGTACTTC
cdr3_length: 15
clone_size: -
v_call: TRBV28
d_call: -
j_call: TRBJ2-7

cdr3_aa: CASSSLDRSYEQYF
cdr3_nt: TGTGCCAGCAGTTCCCTCGACAGGTCCTACGAGCAGTACTTC
cdr3_length: 14
clone_size: -
v_call: TRBV7-9
d_call: -
j_call: TRBJ2-7